A single sample is the source of the 29 T cell receptor beta chains below, sequenced in a study of T cell responses to AZD1222 COVID-19 vaccine. Method: immunoSEQ multiplex PCR; TCRdb's copy keeps in-frame clones and lacks some. The sample carries 120,000 to 150,000 clones, 70% to 90% recorded once. The starting material was peripheral blood, obtained 28 days after the second AZD1222 dose. These receptors all stem from an adult who received the AZD1222 COVID-19 vaccine.

The chain joins TRBV28 to TRBJ1-6; D not resolved. The CDR3 has 15 residues. Germline lookup yields CDR1 MDHEN and CDR2 SYDVKM. V dropped 9 bases and J dropped 6 bases, with 18 bases sitting between them. The DNA of the CDR3 is TGTGCCAGTCTCCCCCCTGGGATTTCTAATTCACCCCTCCACTTT. It yields the protein CASLPPGISNSPLHF.

The genes are TRBV3-1 (or the pseudogene TRBV3-2) and TRBJ2-2; 7 bases match TRBD2. V dropped 4 bases and J dropped 4; count of bases not matched to a gene: 3. CDR1 LGHDT and CDR2 YNNKEL come from the germline V gene (reference sequence). The CDR3 has 14 residues. CDR3 bases: TGTGCCAGCAGCCTGGGACTACTCACCGGGGAGCTGTTTTTT. Its translation is CASSLGLLTGELFF.

The J gene is TRBJ1-1, the V gene TRBV19, with D possibly being TRBD1 (5 bases). The CDR3 extends over 12 amino acids. CDR1 LNHDA and CDR2 SQIVND come from the germline V gene (reference sequence). Deletions cut 6 bases from V and 4 bases from J, with 9 bases between. CDR3 in DNA: TGTGCCAGTAGGCCCCAGGGCACTGAAGCTTTCTTT. Its translation is CASRPQGTEAFF. The full variable domain, rest sourced from reference TRBV19 and TRBJ1-1, is DGGITQSPKYLFRKEGQNVTLSCEQNLNHDAMYWYRQDPGQGLRLIYYSQIVNDFQKGDIAEGYSVSREKKESFPLTVTSAQKNPTAFYLCASRPQGTEAFFGQGTRLTVV.

V and J are TRBV28 and TRBJ2-2; TRBD1 aligns across 7 bases. The CDR3 is 15 residues long. Germline CDR1 and CDR2: MDHEN and SYDVKM. Trimming removed 6 bases from V and 7 bases from J; junction bases left unmatched: 11. CDR3 residues: CASSPGDSFLGELFF. The CDR3 coding sequence is TGTGCCAGCAGCCCAGGGGACAGCTTCCTCGGGGAGCTGTTTTTT.

The chain combines TRBV7-3 with TRBJ1-5, with 7 bases identical to TRBD1. The germline CDR1 and CDR2 sequences are SGHTA and FQGTGA. The CDR3 contains 13 residues. V lost 6 bases, J lost 3 bases, and 2 bases stayed unmatched. CDR3 sequence: CASRQGFNQPQHF. CDR3 DNA: TGTGCCAGCAGACAGGGGTTCAATCAGCCCCAGCATTTT.

This chain connects TRBV11-2 to TRBJ2-7, with D unresolved. The CDR3 totals 15 residues. Trimming took off 2 bases at V and 3 bases at J, with 14 bases between the two ends. Germline V CDR1 and CDR2: SGHAT, FQNNGV. CDR3 loop: CASSLTQDPGYEQYF. Written as DNA, the CDR3 is TGTGCCAGCAGCTTAACTCAGGACCCAGGCTACGAGCAGTACTTC.

This clone was observed a single time. The chain carries TRBV5-8 and TRBJ1-2, with D unclear. CDR3 size: 11 residues. The V gene lost 0 bases and the J gene lost 5 bases, with 2 bases spanning the gap. Germline lookup yields CDR1 SGHTS and CDR2 YDEGEE. The CDR3 nucleotides are TGTGCCAGCAGCTTGGAATATGGCTACACCTTC. Its translation is CASSLEYGYTF.

The chain combines TRBV19 with TRBJ2-2; tentatively, D is TRBD2 (6 bases). This CDR3 is built from 14 residues. The V end lost 6 bases, the J end lost 7 bases, and 15 bases lay between the germline ends. CDR1 and CDR2 (germline): LNHDA, SQIVND (reference sequence). In DNA, the CDR3 is TGTGCCAGTAGGGAGGCGGGGAATCTCGGGGAGCTGTTTTTT. Translating it yields CASREAGNLGELFF.

The chain uses TRBV9 and TRBJ1-1; 8 bases align to TRBD1. J gave up 10 bases and V 4 bases, and 6 bases lay outside the gene matches. The CDR3 extends over 12 amino acids. Per germline, CDR1 SGDLS and CDR2 YYNGEE. The CDR3: CASSTGGGRAFF. CDR3 sequence (DNA): TGTGCCAGCAGCACAGGGGGAGGGAGAGCTTTCTTT.

The V gene is TRBV5-1, the J gene TRBJ2-5; no definite D call. This CDR3 spans 12 amino acids. Trimming removed 1 base from V and 5 bases from J, with 6 bases in between. Germline-derived CDR1 and CDR2 are SGHRS and YFSETQ. CDR3 nucleotides: TGCGCCAGCAGCTTGAAGCCCGAGACCCAGTACTTC. Amino acid sequence: CASSLKPETQYF.

The chain is built from TRBV6-2 or TRBV6-3 and TRBJ1-2; no clear D. In germline, CDR1 is MNHEY, CDR2 SVGEGT. The CDR3 length is 19 residues. Trimming stripped 5 bases from V and 4 bases from J, with 29 bases between. CDR3 nucleotide sequence: TGTGCCAGCAGTACGCCGAAAATGGGAGGTAGTCCCCACTTCTATGGCTACACCTTC. Protein product: CASSTPKMGGSPHFYGYTF.

This chain joins TRBV21-1 and TRBJ1-5. TRBV21-1 is a pseudogene segment. The CDR3 is 17 residues long. The CDR3 spells CASSKVGQLYSNQPQHF. CDR3 nucleotides: TGTGCCAGCAGCAAAGTAGGGCAGCTATATAGCAATCAGCCCCAGCATTTT.

The genes are TRBV3-1 (or the pseudogene TRBV3-2) and TRBJ1-2; unclear D gene. The germline V and J ends were trimmed by 0 bases and 3 bases, with 11 bases remaining between them. Germline V CDR1 and CDR2: LGHDT, YNNKEL (reference sequence). This CDR3 spans 15 amino acids. CDR3 region: CASSQEAAGDYGYTF. The CDR3 DNA sequence: TGTGCCAGCAGCCAAGAGGCGGCAGGAGACTATGGCTACACCTTC.

The chain has TRBV15 and TRBJ2-1; 7 bases are a match to TRBD1. With 9 bases clipped from V and 3 bases from J, the junction kept 11 bases outside the gene matches. The CDR3 covers 15 residues. Germline CDR1 reads LNHNV; CDR2 reads YYDKDF (reference sequence). In nucleotides, the CDR3 is TGTGCCACTAATAACCGGGACAGAGGCTACAATGAGCAGTTCTTC. Translated, it gives CATNNRDRGYNEQFF.

The sample holds one count of this clone. The J gene is TRBJ2-7, the V gene TRBV27; TRBD2 matches at 10 bases. The CDR3 contains 16 residues. The V and J ends lost 1 base and 2 bases, in that order; junction bases with no gene match: 5. Germline CDR1 MNHEY, CDR2 SMNVEV (reference sequence). The CDR3: CASSLFSSGSAYEQYF. The CDR3 DNA is TGTGCCAGCAGTTTATTTTCTAGCGGGAGTGCCTACGAGCAGTACTTC.

As to this clone: The same CDR3 also results from other DNA sequences found in this sample. This sequence joins TRBV7-3 and TRBJ2-3; D uncertain. V was trimmed by 1 base and J by 2 bases, leaving 7 bases between them. The germline CDR1 and CDR2 sequences are SGHTA and FQGTGA. The length of the CDR3 is 14 residues. CDR3 sequence reads: CASSLNPSTDTQYF. The CDR3 nucleotides read TGTGCCAGCAGCTTAAACCCTTCCACAGATACGCAGTATTTT.

J is TRBJ1-1 and V is TRBV6-5; 12 positions agree with TRBD1. The CDR3 is 14 residues long. J gave up 8 bases and V 2 bases, and 3 bases lay outside the gene matches. The germline CDR1 and CDR2 sequences are MNHEY and SVGAGI. CDR3 nucleotides: TGTGCCAGCAGTTACGGGACAGGGGGCGAGGAAGCTTTCTTT. Translated, it gives CASSYGTGGEEAFF.

The chain employs TRBV5-5 and TRBJ1-6, with 10 bases lining up with TRBD1. V shed 5 bases, J shed 8 bases, and the junction held 4 bases outside the gene matches. This CDR3 region has 14 residues. CDR1 and CDR2 from the germline V gene are SGHKS and YYEKEE (reference sequence). DNA for the CDR3: TGTGCCAGCAGGAGTGGGACAGGGGATTCACCCCTCCACTTT. This codes for CASRSGTGDSPLHF.

The chain employs TRBV30 and TRBJ1-1, with D possibly TRBD1 on 6 matching bases. This CDR3 is built from 11 residues. V shed 2 bases and J shed 8 bases, with 9 bases lying between them. Germline CDR1 GTSNPN, CDR2 SVGIG (reference sequence). For the CDR3, the DNA is TGTGCCTGGAGTCCAGACAGGGAAGCTTTCTTT. Its protein product is CAWSPDREAFF.

DNA of the CDR3: TGCAGCGGCGAGCAGGGATATGGCTACACCTTC. It yields the protein CSGEQGYGYTF. The chain joins TRBV29-1 to TRBJ1-2; possible D gene TRBD1, 5 bases. Germline V CDR1 and CDR2: SQVTM, ANQGSEA. This CDR3 comprises 11 residues. Trimming removed 7 bases from V and 5 bases from J, with 11 bases in between. Filled out from reference TRBV29-1 and TRBJ1-2, the complete variable domain reads SAVISQKPSRDICQRGTSLTIQCQVDSQVTMMFWYRQQPGQSLTLIATANQGSEATYESGFVIDKFPISRPNLTFSTLTVSNMSPEDSSIYLCSGEQGYGYTFGSGTRLTVV.

This clone was observed once. The V call is TRBV5-1, the J call TRBJ2-5; D might be TRBD2 (5 bases). The CDR3 covers 14 residues. The germline V gene encodes CDR1 SGHRS and CDR2 YFSETQ. V lost 2 bases to trimming and J lost 4 bases, with 12 bases between them. CDR3 DNA sequence: TGCGCCAGCAGCTTCGGGTCGGCGGGAGAGACCCAGTACTTC. Translation gives CASSFGSAGETQYF.

The rearrangement joins TRBV10-3 to TRBJ1-2, with 7 bases identical to TRBD1. The germline CDR1 and CDR2 sequences are ENHRY and SYGVKD. The CDR3 totals 13 residues. V lost 6 bases to trimming and J lost 2 bases; unmatched junction nucleotides: 3. Here the CDR3 reads CAIRDRLNYGYTF. In DNA, the CDR3 is TGTGCCATCAGGGACAGGTTAAACTATGGCTACACCTTC.

The rearrangement joins TRBV4-1 to TRBJ1-1, with D perhaps matching TRBD1 (5 bases). The germline V gene has CDR1 MGHRA and CDR2 YSYEKL. V was clipped by 5 bases and J by 7 bases, with 26 bases between them. This CDR3 region has 17 residues. CDR3 DNA: TGCGCCAGCAGCGCGCCGGAGGGGCAACCCCATTTGGGTGAAGCTTTCTTT. Translating gives CASSAPEGQPHLGEAFF.

V and J are TRBV12-3 or TRBV12-4 and TRBJ1-1, with D possibly matching TRBD1 (5 bases). V was trimmed by 5 bases and J by 0 bases, leaving 7 bases between them. This CDR3 is built from 13 residues. The CDR3 spells CASSEQVNTEAFF. As DNA, the CDR3 is TGTGCCAGCAGTGAACAGGTGAACACTGAAGCTTTCTTT.

The chain has TRBV12-3 or TRBV12-4 and TRBJ2-7, with D possibly called TRBD1 or TRBD2 (5 bases each). V lost 3 bases, J lost 3 bases, and 6 bases lay in between. The CDR3 loop spans 12 amino acids. CDR3 in DNA: TGTGCCAGCAGTTTTGGGGGCTACGAGCAGTACTTC. Translating gives CASSFGGYEQYF.

This chain links TRBV6-5 with TRBJ2-1; D is uncertain. V was cut by 6 bases and J by 13 bases, with 19 bases left in between. This CDR3 has 13 residues. In germline, CDR1 is MNHEY, CDR2 SVGAGI. The CDR3 reads CASSQGFSDLQFF. The CDR3 bases are TGTGCCAGCAGCCAAGGCTTCAGCGACCTACAGTTCTTC.

This rearrangement joins TRBV6-6 to TRBJ1-6; a weak D match, TRBD1 (5 bases). This CDR3 spans 15 amino acids. Germline V gene data show CDR1 as MNHNY and CDR2 as SVGAGI (reference sequence). The germline V and J ends were trimmed by 7 bases and 5 bases, with 15 bases remaining between them. CDR3 sequence: CASMGQGVDNSPLHF. In nucleotides, the CDR3 is TGTGCCAGCATGGGCCAGGGCGTGGATAATTCACCCCTCCACTTT.

V usage is TRBV28 and J usage is TRBJ2-1, with TRBD2 identical over 9 bases. Germline loops: CDR1 MDHEN, CDR2 SYDVKM. The ends lost 2 bases at V and 9 bases at J; junction bases unmatched: 5. The length of the CDR3 is 14 residues. CDR3 nucleotides: TGTGCCAGCAGTTTAATTTCTAGCGGGGTTGAGCAGTTCTTC. It encodes CASSLISSGVEQFF.

The chain links TRBV7-2 to TRBJ2-7, with TRBD2 matching over 10 bases. Germline loops: CDR1 SGHTA, CDR2 FQGNSA. V shed 3 bases, J shed 9 bases, and the junction held 8 bases outside the gene matches. This CDR3 is 14 amino acids long. The CDR3 loop is CASSFIAGGEGQYF. CDR3 nucleotide sequence: TGTGCCAGCAGCTTCATAGCGGGGGGAGAGGGGCAGTACTTC.